The 3 T cell receptor beta chains below all came from one sample that was sequenced in a study of shared clonotypes between healthy human individuals. TCRdb's copy holds only in-frame clones and misses some; the assay was immunoSEQ multiplex PCR. The sample holds about 980,000 clones; approximately 80% are singletons and the top ten take around 1.5%. Sequences were obtained from memory CD4+ T cells sorted from blood. Subset here: CD45RA-negative fraction. These receptors were collected from a young man in good health.

Notes on this clone: No conserved phenylalanine or tryptophan is present at the end of the CDR3, so a read error is the likely explanation. It is unclear where the CDR3 begins or ends on the DNA, so no DNA is shown, and the CDR3 is as TCRdb lists it. This chain connects TRBV11-2 to TRBJ2-3; the table's D call, TRBD2, was not checked against the DNA. CDR1 is SGHAT and CDR2 is FQNNGV in the germline V gene. The CDR3 comprises 11 residues, both ends counted. Here the CDR3 reads CASSNRLEALL.

The chain carries TRBV9 and TRBJ2-3; unclear D gene. The CDR3 sequence is 15 residues long. The germline V gene encodes CDR1 SGDLS and CDR2 YYNGEE. Deletions cut 1 base from V and 0 bases from J, with 9 bases between. The CDR3 reads CASSVLGQSTDTQYF. DNA of the CDR3: TGTGCCAGCAGCGTACTCGGTCAAAGCACAGATACGCAGTATTTT.

The chain carries TRBV7-8 and TRBJ1-6, with 11 bases identical to TRBD1. The CDR3 covers 14 residues. V trimming: 4 bases; J trimming: 9 bases; junction bases outside the gene matches: 2. Germline CDR1 SGHVS, CDR2 FQNEAQ. The CDR3 loop is CASSSGQGGSPLHF. The CDR3 region has the DNA TGTGCCAGCAGCTCGGGACAGGGGGGTTCACCCCTCCACTTT.